The 5 T cell receptor beta chains presented below share a single source sample, sequenced in a study of blood T cell repertoires in COVID-19. Produced via immunoSEQ multiplex PCR; TCRdb's table is partial and in-frame only. Among more than 45,000 clones, more than 80% were seen once, and the ten largest hold 1.2% to 1.5%. Sequencing was performed on peripheral blood. The receptors stem from a man aged 60-69 years with acute or convalescent COVID-19.

This sequence joins TRBV28 and TRBJ1-2; D is undetermined. V was clipped by 5 bases and J by 4 bases, with 8 bases between them. The CDR3 runs to 12 residues. Germline lookup yields CDR1 MDHEN and CDR2 SYDVKM. The CDR3 sequence: CASSIQRYGYTF. The DNA for the CDR3 is TGTGCCAGCAGTATTCAGCGCTATGGCTACACCTTC.

This rearrangement joins TRBV6-2 or TRBV6-3 to TRBJ2-5; 8 positions match TRBD1. The ends lost 5 bases at V and 5 bases at J; junction bases unmatched: 13. The CDR3 runs 16 residues. CDR1 and CDR2 (germline): MNHEY, SVGEGT. CDR3 coding DNA: TGTGCCAGCAGTCCGGACAGGGTAGGACAAGCGGAGACCCAGTACTTC. Translated: CASSPDRVGQAETQYF.

The V call is TRBV28, the J call TRBJ1-2; TRBD1 aligns across 9 bases. Per germline, CDR1 MDHEN and CDR2 SYDVKM. The junction had 5 bases not matched to a gene; V was cut back by 4 bases and J by 8 bases. This CDR3 spans 13 amino acids. CDR3 region: CASSSGQGRGYTF. The CDR3 coding sequence is TGTGCCAGCAGTTCCGGACAGGGGAGGGGCTACACCTTC.

This clone showed up just once. The V call is TRBV27, the J call TRBJ2-1, with D perhaps matching TRBD2 (6 bases). This CDR3 has 12 residues. CDR1 MNHEY and CDR2 SMNVEV come from the germline V gene (reference sequence). The V end lost 4 bases, the J end lost 10 bases, and 11 bases lay between the germline ends. CDR3 protein: CASSSGTGEQFF. DNA of the CDR3: TGTGCCAGCAGTTCCGGGACTGGGGAGCAGTTCTTC.

The chain employs TRBV3-1 (or the pseudogene TRBV3-2) and TRBJ1-4, with D possibly matching TRBD1 (6 bases). The CDR3 spans 14 residues. The V end lost 2 bases, the J end lost 11 bases, and 15 bases lay between the germline ends. Per the germline V gene, CDR1 is LGHDT and CDR2 is YNNKEL (reference sequence). CDR3: CASSQMGTPGKLFF. CDR3 nucleotides: TGTGCCAGCAGCCAAATGGGGACACCAGGGAAACTGTTTTTT.